Following are 14 T cell receptor beta chains from one sample sequenced in a study of spatial heterogeneity in lung cancer. TCRdb reanalysed the 5' RACE reads using MiXCR and keeps one entry per CDR3 protein. Of about 25,000 distinct CDR3 sequences in the sample, more than 6.5% are singletons; the top ten hold around 15%. As for time point: sample taken at primary tumor resection. Researchers sequenced whole RNA taken from tumor, nontumor lung or frozen PBMC without sorting. The sequences come from PBMCs, collected at surgery. These receptor sequences come from a male donor with early-stage non-small cell lung cancer.

This clonotype has more than one count but fewer than ten. CDR3 bases: TGTGCCAGCAGTGTACCTGGCTCCTACGAGCAGTACGTC. Encoded protein: CASSVPGSYEQYV. The chain has TRBV6-1 and TRBJ2-7; D ambiguous. The CDR3 spans 13 residues. Trimming removed 4 bases at V and 0 bases at J, with 7 bases between. Germline CDR1 reads MNHNS; CDR2 reads SASEGT.

This clonotype was recorded a few times. The genes are TRBV11-3 and TRBJ2-3; D gene uncertain. Trimming left V 4 bases short and J 2 bases short, with 7 bases between. The CDR3 is 13 amino acids. Germline CDR1 SGHNT, CDR2 YENEEA. CDR3 in amino acids: CASSSDSTDTQYF. In DNA form, the CDR3 reads TGTGCCAGCAGCTCTGACTCCACAGATACGCAGTATTTT. The whole variable domain, remainder taken from reference TRBV11-3 and TRBJ2-3, is EAGVVQSPRYKIIEKKQPVAFWCNPISGHNTLYWYLQNLGQGPELLIRYENEEAVDDSQLPKDRFSAERLKGVDSTLKIQPAELGDSAVYLCASSSDSTDTQYFGPGTRLTVL.

The CDR3 nucleotides are TGCGCCAGCAGCCAAGGTACGGGGGACTACGAGCAGTACTTC. Translating it yields CASSQGTGDYEQYF. This chain joins TRBV4-3 and TRBJ2-7; maybe TRBD2 (6 bases). This CDR3 spans 14 amino acids. Germline V gene sequence: CDR1 LGHNA, CDR2 YSLEER. Trimming pared 1 base from V and 3 bases from J, leaving 10 bases between.

This clonotype was observed a few times. The chain joins TRBV9 to TRBJ1-5; D gene ambiguous. CDR1 is SGDLS, CDR2 YYNGEE, per germline. This CDR3 is built from 13 residues. Trimming removed 4 bases at V and 3 bases at J, with 8 bases between. The CDR3 region has the DNA TGTGCCAGCAGCCTGGGCCCCAATCAGCCCCAGCATTTT. Its protein product is CASSLGPNQPQHF.

This clonotype was observed at least ten times. V gene TRBV9 combines with J gene TRBJ2-7; D is possibly TRBD2 (6 bases). Germline assignment: CDR1 SGDLS and CDR2 YYNGEE. CDR3 length: 15 residues. Trimming pared 3 bases from V and 2 bases from J, leaving 15 bases between. The CDR3 region has the DNA TGTGCCAGCAGCGCTCAGCCCGGGAGAGCCTACGAGCAGTACTTC. It encodes CASSAQPGRAYEQYF.

The chain has TRBV7-9 and TRBJ2-3; D call uncertain. The germline V gene has CDR1 SEHNR and CDR2 FQNEAQ (reference sequence). V lost 2 bases and J lost 14, with 11 bases in between. The CDR3 runs to 11 residues. In DNA form, the CDR3 reads TGTGCCAGCAGCTTACCTATGGAAGGGTATTTT. This sequence encodes CASSLPMEGYF.

This clonotype appeared many times. The junction does not match germline at one end; this may be a read error. The gene calls are TRBV20-1 and TRBJ1-5; D ambiguous. This CDR3 is built from 12 residues. Germline CDR1 reads DFQATT; CDR2 reads SNEGSKA (reference sequence). The CDR3 here is CSAGDSNQPQHF. The CDR3 DNA sequence: TGCAGTGCTGGAGATAGCAATCAGCCCCAGCATTTT.

Many counts were recorded for this clonotype. The J gene is TRBJ2-7, the V gene TRBV2, with a tentative D call TRBD1 (6 bases). Germline-derived CDR1 and CDR2 are SNHLY and FYNNEI. The CDR3 is 13 residues long. Trimming took off 8 bases at V and 7 bases at J, with 18 bases between the two ends. The CDR3, as DNA: TGTGCCAGCTGCAGGGGCGCACCTTGGGAGCAGTACTTC. Its protein product is CASCRGAPWEQYF.

This clonotype was counted at least ten times. The chain uses TRBV5-1 and TRBJ2-7, with D hard to call. The germline V and J ends were trimmed by 1 base and 4 bases, with 9 bases remaining between them. The CDR3 totals 13 residues. The germline V gene has CDR1 SGHRS and CDR2 YFSETQ. The CDR3 reads CASSLQGGYEQYF. CDR3 coding DNA: TGCGCCAGCAGCTTGCAAGGTGGATACGAGCAGTACTTC.

This clonotype was counted ten times or more. The chain uses TRBV25-1 and TRBJ1-1; D not certain. The CDR3 has 13 residues. Trimming removed 3 bases at V and 1 base at J, with 6 bases between. Germline CDR1 reads MGHDK; CDR2 reads SYGVNS. CDR3 sequence (DNA): TGTGCCAGCAGTGAGGCGGGGAACACTGAAGCTTTCTTT. Amino acids: CASSEAGNTEAFF.

This clonotype was counted ten times or more. This chain links TRBV2 with TRBJ2-7; 9 nucleotides match TRBD1. Per the germline V gene, CDR1 is SNHLY and CDR2 is FYNNEI. The CDR3 runs to 14 residues. Unmatched junction bases numbered 10, after V lost 7 bases and J lost 6 bases. This CDR3 reads CASTLGQGGSEQYV. The CDR3 coding sequence is TGTGCCAGCACCCTGGGACAGGGAGGATCCGAGCAGTACGTC.

In its sample, this clonotype was seen many times. The gene calls are TRBV6-1 and TRBJ1-4, with 11 bases that match TRBD1. Losses at the gene ends were 7 bases for V and 5 bases for J; bases not matched to a gene: 3. Per germline, CDR1 MNHNS and CDR2 SASEGT. The CDR3 runs 14 residues. CDR3 protein: CASTRTGGNEKLFF. The CDR3 nucleotides are TGTGCCAGCACCCGGACAGGGGGCAATGAAAAACTGTTTTTT.

V gene TRBV24-1 combines with J gene TRBJ2-1; perhaps D is TRBD1 or TRBD2 (5 bases each). Trimming pared 1 base from V and 7 bases from J, leaving 19 bases between. The germline gives CDR1 KGHDR, CDR2 SFDVKD. The CDR3 has 17 residues. CDR3 region: CATSDFPLGERENEQFF. In DNA form, the CDR3 reads TGTGCCACCAGTGATTTCCCTTTGGGGGAAAGGGAGAATGAGCAGTTCTTC.

The table lists this clonotype with many counts. The rearrangement uses TRBV10-3 and TRBJ2-1; no clear D. V was cut by 2 bases and J by 9 bases, with 8 bases left in between. The CDR3 sequence is 12 residues long. Looked up from germline, CDR1 is ENHRY and CDR2 is SYGVKD. For the CDR3, the DNA is TGTGCCATCAGTGAGACTACTGCTGAGCAGTTCTTC. Translated, it gives CAISETTAEQFF.